The clone carrying this T cell receptor beta chain has only a few counts. What it recognizes is unknown. CDR3 size: 16 residues. CDR1 and CDR2 from the germline V gene are SNHLY and FYNNEI. Trimming cost V 2 bases and J 1 base; bases outside gene matches: 7. Nominally healthy donors provided the samples, though records likely missed some immune exposures. Use of 60 Vbeta and 13 Jbeta primers characterized the PCR. Here immunoSEQ multiplex PCR was the method, and the copy in TCRdb shows in-frame clones only, minus some. The table has tens of thousands of clones, 81% seen once. This record comes from a study of cytomegalovirus exposure and HLA in healthy donors. Notes on the study in general: Previously analyzed data showed that most TCR beta V segments were productive at a frequency of about 87% or about 30%. Because they were indistinguishable, some V segments, including TRBV6-2 and TRBV6-3, were excluded. CMV serostatus was the sole immune exposure data available.

The chain joins TRBV2 to TRBJ1-2, with 7 bases that match TRBD1. Sequencing input: PBMCs. The sequence derives from a human donor in good health. The CDR3 DNA is TGTGCCAGCAGTGAACTCGGGACAGTCATTAACTATGGCTACACCTTC. It translates to CASSELGTVINYGYTF.